The 7 T cell receptor beta chains reported below all come from one sample, sequenced in a study of vaccination and CD4 T cells after COVID-19. As for time point: late sampling 161 to 241 days after vaccination in a few convalescent patients. TCRdb reprocessed the PCR reads via MiXCR and lists one record per CDR3 protein. The data show 30,000 to 40,000 distinct CDR3 sequences, approximately 40% seen once. The material was CD4+ T cells from blood, obtained about 7 months after SARS-CoV-2 vaccination. These receptors were obtained from a human donor who had recovered from COVID-19.

In this sample, this clonotype turned up a few times. This chain joins TRBV6-1 and TRBJ1-5; D is unresolved. Germline CDR1 and CDR2: MNHNS and SASEGT. This CDR3 is built from 16 residues. V shed 0 bases and J shed 5 bases, with 14 bases lying between them. The CDR3 nucleotides read TGTGCCAGCAGTGAAGCGCTTCGACCGGGCGATCAGCCCCAGCATTTT. It encodes CASSEALRPGDQPQHF.

This clonotype was observed a handful of times. V usage is TRBV20-1 and J usage is TRBJ2-7; 10 bases agree with TRBD2. Germline CDR1 and CDR2: DFQATT and SNEGSKA (reference sequence). The CDR3 spans 17 residues. V lost 5 bases to trimming and J lost 2 bases; unmatched junction nucleotides: 15. CDR3 nucleotides: TGCAGTGCTTCGACCGGGACTAGCGACCAATTTGCCTACGAGCAGTACTTC. It translates to CSASTGTSDQFAYEQYF.

This clonotype was observed a handful of times. The V gene is TRBV20-1, the J gene TRBJ1-2; TRBD1 matches at 8 bases. Germline-derived CDR1 and CDR2 are DFQATT and SNEGSKA (reference sequence). This CDR3 comprises 13 residues. With 7 bases clipped from V and 8 bases from J, the junction kept 12 bases outside the gene matches. In nucleotides, the CDR3 is TGCAGTGGGCAGATCCCAGGGGGCTGGGGCTACACCTTC. Protein product: CSGQIPGGWGYTF.

Of note for this clonotype: Compared with germline, one end of the junction differs, possibly owing to a read error. The rearrangement links TRBV7-7 to TRBJ2-5; 13 bases line up with TRBD2. This CDR3 comprises 17 residues. The germline gives CDR1 SSHAT, CDR2 FNYEAQ (reference sequence). The CDR3 loop is CASSFRRTSGSPETQYF. The DNA of the CDR3 is TGTGCTAGCAGCTTCCGAAGGACTAGCGGGAGTCCGGAGACCCAGTACTTC.

In the case of this clonotype: A read error may explain this, as a much larger clone is one base away. V is TRBV24-1 and J is TRBJ2-2; D is unresolved. Germline V gene lookup returns CDR1 KGHDR and CDR2 SFDVKD. The CDR3 contains 15 residues. The chain's CDR3 is CTTSDPNVVTGELFF. As DNA, the CDR3 is TGTACCACCAGTGATCCAAACGTCGTCACCGGGGAGCTGTTTTTT.

CDR3: CSASGRGGKTQYF. The CDR3, as DNA: TGCAGTGCTAGCGGACGGGGGGGAAAGACCCAGTACTTC. This chain joins TRBV20-1 and TRBJ2-5; 8 bases are a match to TRBD2. V shed 3 bases and J 6 bases; nucleotides not matched to a gene: 6. From germline, CDR1 is DFQATT and CDR2 SNEGSKA (reference sequence). This CDR3 has 13 residues.

This chain links TRBV10-3 with TRBJ2-5; D is ambiguous. This CDR3 is built from 12 residues. V was trimmed by 2 bases and J by 5 bases, leaving 6 bases between them. Germline V gene data show CDR1 as ENHRY and CDR2 as SYGVKD. Here the CDR3 reads CAISEGSETQYF. As DNA, the CDR3 is TGTGCCATCAGTGAGGGGTCGGAGACCCAGTACTTC.